This TCR beta chain is from a study of T cell clonality in common variable immunodeficiency. Clones were sequenced by immunoSEQ multiplex PCR, and TCRdb holds only the in-frame ones, with some missing. The profile covers about 30,000 clones, none occurring a single time. The table lists this clone with many counts. What it binds is not known. The sequenced fragment ends 3 residues before the CDR3 boundary, so the rest is inferred from the germline J gene. The CDR3 is 15 amino acids. After removal of 2 bases from V and 3 bases from J, the junction contained 7 bases not matched to a gene. Germline CDR1 KGHSH, CDR2 LQKENI. Diagnosis required reduced IgG, IgA and/or IgM with specific antibody deficiency. No CVID subject was ill or on immunomodulatory drugs when sampled. Points from the study as a whole: Reportedly, TCR beta sequences from common variable immunodeficiency showed fewer deletions and N-nucleotide insertions.

Sequencing was performed on peripheral blood mononuclear cells. The source of this sequence is a human donor with common variable immunodeficiency. The J gene is TRBJ2-7, the V gene TRBV18; TRBD2 matches 7 bases. The CDR3 sequence: CASSPSRGDIYEQYF. The part of the CDR3 DNA that was read is TGTGCCAGCTCACCATCACGGGGGGATATCTACGAG.